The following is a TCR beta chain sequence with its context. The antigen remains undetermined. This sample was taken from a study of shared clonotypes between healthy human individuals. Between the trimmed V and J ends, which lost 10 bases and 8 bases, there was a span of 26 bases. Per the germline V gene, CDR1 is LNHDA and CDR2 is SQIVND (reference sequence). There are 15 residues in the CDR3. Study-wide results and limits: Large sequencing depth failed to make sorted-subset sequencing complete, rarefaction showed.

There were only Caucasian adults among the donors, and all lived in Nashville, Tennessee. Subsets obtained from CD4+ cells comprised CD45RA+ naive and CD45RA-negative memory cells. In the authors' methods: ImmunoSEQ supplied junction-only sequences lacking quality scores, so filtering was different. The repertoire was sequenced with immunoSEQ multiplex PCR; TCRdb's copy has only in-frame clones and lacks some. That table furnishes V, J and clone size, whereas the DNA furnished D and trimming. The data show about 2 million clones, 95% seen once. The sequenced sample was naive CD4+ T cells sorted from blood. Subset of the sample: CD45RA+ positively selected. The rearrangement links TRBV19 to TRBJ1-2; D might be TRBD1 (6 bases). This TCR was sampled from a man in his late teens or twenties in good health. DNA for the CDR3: TGTGCCACCTCGTCTACAATTAGACAGGCCTTAGGCTACACCTTC. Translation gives CATSSTIRQALGYTF.